The 15 T cell receptor beta chains in this list originate from one sample, sequenced in a study of blood T cell repertoires in COVID-19. Here immunoSEQ multiplex PCR was the method, and the copy in TCRdb shows in-frame clones only, minus some. The data hold just under 65,000 clones, with around 82% observed a single time. The sample taken for sequencing was peripheral blood. The receptors come from a human donor in a cohort sampled during active COVID-19.

V usage is TRBV3-1 (or the pseudogene TRBV3-2) and J usage is TRBJ1-5, with a weak D call TRBD1 (5 bases). The CDR3 extends over 16 amino acids. Trimming removed 5 bases at V and 1 base at J, with 15 bases between. The germline gives CDR1 LGHDT, CDR2 YNNKEL (reference sequence). The CDR3 coding sequence is TGTGCCAGCAGCTTGGGGGGAGGGGCGAGCAATCAGCCCCAGCATTTT. This translates into CASSLGGGASNQPQHF.

The V and J genes are TRBV7-3 and TRBJ2-1; 7 nucleotides line up with TRBD1. This CDR3 contains 13 residues. After removal of 4 bases from V and 7 bases from J, the junction contained 4 bases not matched to a gene. Germline assignment: CDR1 SGHTA and CDR2 FQGTGA. The CDR3 region has the DNA TGTGCCAGCAGCTCGACAGGGAGTAATGAGCAGTTCTTC. Protein: CASSSTGSNEQFF.

The chain carries TRBV9 and TRBJ2-1; D might be TRBD2 (6 bases). The CDR3 has 16 amino acids. V dropped 3 bases and J dropped 1 base, with 14 bases sitting between them. Germline lookup yields CDR1 SGDLS and CDR2 YYNGEE. DNA of the CDR3: TGTGCCAGCAGCGCCATAGCGGTCGGGTCCTACAATGAGCAGTTCTTC. As protein: CASSAIAVGSYNEQFF.

The rearrangement links TRBV10-1 to TRBJ2-7, with TRBD1 matching over 7 bases. The CDR3 consists of 13 residues. Germline CDR1 reads WNHNN; CDR2 reads SYGVQD (reference sequence). The junction had 6 bases not matched to a gene; V was cut back by 6 bases and J by 4 bases. CDR3 amino acids: CASSRDRYYEQYF. The CDR3 DNA sequence: TGCGCCAGCAGCCGGGACAGATATTACGAGCAGTACTTC.

This rearrangement joins TRBV9 to TRBJ1-1; 7 bases agree with TRBD1. The ends lost 4 bases at V and 1 base at J; junction bases unmatched: 7. The CDR3 sequence is 15 residues long. Germline V CDR1 and CDR2: SGDLS, YYNGEE. The DNA for the CDR3 is TGTGCCAGCAGCCCCTGGACAGGAGCGAACACTGAAGCTTTCTTT. This sequence encodes CASSPWTGANTEAFF.

V and J are TRBV5-1 and TRBJ2-1; 7 positions agree with TRBD2. V shed 2 bases, J shed 5 bases, and the junction held 4 bases outside the gene matches. This CDR3 has 14 residues. CDR1 and CDR2 from the germline V gene are SGHRS and YFSETQ. The chain's CDR3 is CASSLPTSDNEQFF. For the CDR3, the DNA is TGCGCCAGCAGCTTACCCACTAGCGACAATGAGCAGTTCTTC.

In the case of this clone: This sample also contains other DNA sequences that code for the same CDR3. V gene TRBV5-1 combines with J gene TRBJ2-7, with TRBD1 matching over 7 bases. The CDR3 totals 13 residues. The germline gives CDR1 SGHRS, CDR2 YFSETQ. J lost 4 bases, V lost 0 bases, and 1 base had no gene match. The CDR3 DNA is TGCGCCAGCAGCTTGGAGACAGGGTACGAGCAGTACTTC. It is translated as CASSLETGYEQYF. The whole variable domain, filled in from reference TRBV5-1 and TRBJ2-7, reads KAGVTQTPRYLIKTRGQQVTLSCSPISGHRSVSWYQQTPGQGLQFLFEYFSETQRNKGNFPGRFSGRQFSNSRSEMNVSTLELGDSALYLCASSLETGYEQYFGPGTRLTVT.

The V call is TRBV19, the J call TRBJ1-1, with 9 bases that match TRBD1. The germline gives CDR1 LNHDA, CDR2 SQIVND (reference sequence). CDR3 length: 16 amino acids. V shed 3 bases, J shed 4 bases, and the junction held 9 bases outside the gene matches. CDR3 coding DNA: TGTGCCAGTAGTATTGTTACTCGACAGGGGGGCACTGAAGCTTTCTTT. Translating gives CASSIVTRQGGTEAFF.

Of note for this clone: This sample includes further DNA sequences coding for the same CDR3. The V and J genes are TRBV11-2 and TRBJ2-3; 10 nucleotides line up with TRBD2. Germline CDR1 and CDR2: SGHAT and FQNNGV. The CDR3 extends over 17 amino acids. V was clipped by 1 base and J by 1 base; unmatched bases: 5. The CDR3 sequence is CASSLVPLAGGTDTQYF. The CDR3 bases are TGTGCCAGCAGCTTAGTTCCCCTAGCGGGAGGCACAGATACGCAGTATTTT.

This clone was observed once. In DNA, the CDR3 is TGTGCCACCAGTGATACCCGGGACAGGTTACCGCACTACAATGAGCAGTTCTTC. The encoded protein is CATSDTRDRLPHYNEQFF. The V and J genes are TRBV24-1 and TRBJ2-1, with 8 bases fitting TRBD1. This CDR3 spans 18 amino acids. Germline V lookup: CDR1 KGHDR, CDR2 SFDVKD. Losses at the gene ends were 3 bases for V and 3 bases for J; bases not matched to a gene: 12.

The chain couples TRBV5-1 to TRBJ1-5; TRBD1 aligns across 10 bases. The CDR3 covers 15 residues. CDR1 and CDR2 (germline): SGHRS, YFSETQ. Trimming removed 3 bases from V and 3 bases from J; junction bases left unmatched: 3. CDR3 protein: CASSSGTGVNQPQHF. CDR3 coding DNA: TGCGCCAGCAGCTCCGGGACAGGGGTCAATCAGCCCCAGCATTTT.

The chain employs TRBV27 and TRBJ2-2, with D tentatively TRBD1 (7 bases). This CDR3 has 18 residues. Per the germline V gene, CDR1 is MNHEY and CDR2 is SMNVEV (reference sequence). The V gene lost 5 bases and the J gene lost 2 bases, with 21 bases spanning the gap. The chain's CDR3 is CASSPSWAGGGNTGELFF. CDR3 DNA: TGTGCCAGCAGTCCCAGCTGGGCAGGGGGAGGAAACACCGGGGAGCTGTTTTTT.

The CDR3 sequence is CASSLPTPLEGNEQFF. In nucleotides, the CDR3 is TGCGCCAGCAGCTTACCCACCCCACTGGAGGGGAATGAGCAGTTCTTC. This rearrangement joins TRBV5-1 to TRBJ2-1, with a tentative D call TRBD2 (6 bases). The V end was cut by 2 bases, the J end by 7 bases, with 19 bases between. CDR3 length equals 16 residues. The germline gives CDR1 SGHRS, CDR2 YFSETQ. The full variable domain, completed using reference TRBV5-1 and TRBJ2-1, is KAGVTQTPRYLIKTRGQQVTLSCSPISGHRSVSWYQQTPGQGLQFLFEYFSETQRNKGNFPGRFSGRQFSNSRSEMNVSTLELGDSALYLCASSLPTPLEGNEQFFGPGTRLTVL.

The chain links TRBV29-1 to TRBJ1-2; tentatively, D is TRBD1 (6 bases). The V gene lost 3 bases and the J gene lost 8 bases, with 16 bases spanning the gap. The germline gives CDR1 SQVTM, CDR2 ANQGSEA. CDR3 size: 13 residues. CDR3 amino acids: CSVEAWQGQGYTF. The DNA of the CDR3 is TGCAGCGTTGAGGCATGGCAGGGGCAAGGCTACACCTTC.

This clone was detected only a few times. The genes are TRBV2 and TRBJ2-7, with D possibly being TRBD1 (5 bases). Looked up from germline, CDR1 is SNHLY and CDR2 is FYNNEI. The ends were cut back, 5 bases at V and 6 bases at J, with 17 bases in the middle. This CDR3 region has 14 residues. The CDR3 nucleotides read TGTGCCAGCAGTTCCAAGGCTATCGACAGCGAGCAGTACTTC. Translated: CASSSKAIDSEQYF.